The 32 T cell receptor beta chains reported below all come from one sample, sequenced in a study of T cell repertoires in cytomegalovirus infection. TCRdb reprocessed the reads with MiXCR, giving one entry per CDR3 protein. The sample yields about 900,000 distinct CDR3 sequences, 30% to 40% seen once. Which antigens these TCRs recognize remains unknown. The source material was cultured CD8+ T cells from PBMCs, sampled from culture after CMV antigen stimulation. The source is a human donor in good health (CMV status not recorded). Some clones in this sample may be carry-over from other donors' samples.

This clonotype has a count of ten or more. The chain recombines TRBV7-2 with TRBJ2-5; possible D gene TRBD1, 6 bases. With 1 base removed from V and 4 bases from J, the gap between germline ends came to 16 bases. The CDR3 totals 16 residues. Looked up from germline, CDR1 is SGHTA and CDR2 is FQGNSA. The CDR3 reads CASSLGPQGFGETQYF. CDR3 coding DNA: TGTGCCAGCAGCTTAGGTCCCCAGGGGTTTGGAGAGACCCAGTACTTC.

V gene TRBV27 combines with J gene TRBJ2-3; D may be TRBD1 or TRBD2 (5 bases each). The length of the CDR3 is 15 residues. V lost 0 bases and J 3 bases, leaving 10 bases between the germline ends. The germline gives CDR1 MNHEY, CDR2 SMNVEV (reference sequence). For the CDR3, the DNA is TGTGCCAGCAGTTTATCGGGGGTTCAGACAGATACGCAGTATTTT. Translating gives CASSLSGVQTDTQYF.

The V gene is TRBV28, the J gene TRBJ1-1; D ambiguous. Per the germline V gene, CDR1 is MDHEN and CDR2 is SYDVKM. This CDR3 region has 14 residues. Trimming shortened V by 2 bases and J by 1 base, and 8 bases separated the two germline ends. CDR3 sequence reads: CASSLAHSNTEAFF. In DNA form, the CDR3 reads TGTGCCAGCAGTTTAGCACATTCGAACACTGAAGCTTTCTTT.

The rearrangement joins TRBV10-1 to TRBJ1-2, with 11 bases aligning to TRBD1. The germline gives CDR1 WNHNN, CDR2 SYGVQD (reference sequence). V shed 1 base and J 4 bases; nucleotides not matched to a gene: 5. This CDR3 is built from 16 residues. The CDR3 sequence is CASSELRTGGTYGYTF. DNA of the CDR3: TGCGCCAGCAGTGAGTTGAGGACAGGGGGCACCTATGGCTACACCTTC.

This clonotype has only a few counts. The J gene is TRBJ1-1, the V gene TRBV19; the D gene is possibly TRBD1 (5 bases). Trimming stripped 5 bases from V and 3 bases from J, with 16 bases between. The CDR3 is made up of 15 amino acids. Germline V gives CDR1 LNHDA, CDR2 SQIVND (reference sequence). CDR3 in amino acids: CASSSGAQAYTEAFF. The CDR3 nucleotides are TGTGCCAGTAGTTCCGGGGCCCAGGCATACACTGAAGCTTTCTTT.

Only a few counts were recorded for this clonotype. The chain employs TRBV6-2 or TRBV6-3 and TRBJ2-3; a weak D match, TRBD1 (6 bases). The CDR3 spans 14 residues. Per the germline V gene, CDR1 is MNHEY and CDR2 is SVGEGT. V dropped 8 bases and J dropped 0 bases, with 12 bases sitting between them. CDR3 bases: TGTGCCAGCGATTCAGGGGCAAGCACAGATACGCAGTATTTT. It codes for CASDSGASTDTQYF.

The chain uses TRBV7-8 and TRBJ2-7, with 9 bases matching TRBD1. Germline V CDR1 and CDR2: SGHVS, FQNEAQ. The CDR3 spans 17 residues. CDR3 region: CACSLGPGQGLIYEQYV. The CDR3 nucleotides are TGTGCCTGCAGCTTAGGCCCAGGACAGGGGCTAATTTACGAGCAGTACGTC.

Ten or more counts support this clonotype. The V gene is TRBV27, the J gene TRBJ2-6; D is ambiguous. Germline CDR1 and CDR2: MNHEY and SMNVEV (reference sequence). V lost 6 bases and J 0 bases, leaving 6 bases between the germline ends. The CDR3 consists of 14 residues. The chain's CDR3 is CASSLGSGANVLTF. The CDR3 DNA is TGTGCCAGCAGCTTAGGCTCTGGGGCCAACGTCCTGACTTTC.

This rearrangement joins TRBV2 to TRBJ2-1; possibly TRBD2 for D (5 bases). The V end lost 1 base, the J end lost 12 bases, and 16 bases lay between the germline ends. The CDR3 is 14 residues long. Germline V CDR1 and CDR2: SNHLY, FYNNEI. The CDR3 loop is CASSEEEGYEGQFF. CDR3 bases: TGTGCCAGCAGTGAAGAAGAAGGTTATGAGGGGCAGTTCTTC.

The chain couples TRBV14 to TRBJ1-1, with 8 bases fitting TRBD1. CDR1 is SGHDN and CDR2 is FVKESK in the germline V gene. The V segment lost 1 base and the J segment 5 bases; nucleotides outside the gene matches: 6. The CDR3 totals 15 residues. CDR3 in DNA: TGTGCCAGCAGCCAAGTGGACAGGGTAGAAACTGAAGCTTTCTTT. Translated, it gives CASSQVDRVETEAFF.

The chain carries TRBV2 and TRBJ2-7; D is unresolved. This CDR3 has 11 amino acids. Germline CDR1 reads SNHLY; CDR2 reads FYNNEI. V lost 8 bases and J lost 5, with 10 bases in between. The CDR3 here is CASWAGDEQYF. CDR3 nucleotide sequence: TGTGCCAGCTGGGCAGGAGACGAGCAGTACTTC.

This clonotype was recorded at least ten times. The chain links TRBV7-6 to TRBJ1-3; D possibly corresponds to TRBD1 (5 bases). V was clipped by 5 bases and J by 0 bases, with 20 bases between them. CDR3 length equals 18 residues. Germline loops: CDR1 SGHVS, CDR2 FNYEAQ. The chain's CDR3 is CASSPRLDSGSSGNTIYF. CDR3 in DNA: TGTGCCAGCAGCCCTAGGCTCGACAGCGGTAGCTCTGGAAACACCATATATTTT.

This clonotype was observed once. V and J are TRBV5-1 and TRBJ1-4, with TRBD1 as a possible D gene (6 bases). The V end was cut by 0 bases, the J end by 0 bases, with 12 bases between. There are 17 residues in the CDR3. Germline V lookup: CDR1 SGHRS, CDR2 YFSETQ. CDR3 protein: CASSLESRGTTNEKLFF. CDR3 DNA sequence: TGCGCCAGCAGCTTGGAGTCCAGGGGTACAACTAATGAAAAACTGTTTTTT.

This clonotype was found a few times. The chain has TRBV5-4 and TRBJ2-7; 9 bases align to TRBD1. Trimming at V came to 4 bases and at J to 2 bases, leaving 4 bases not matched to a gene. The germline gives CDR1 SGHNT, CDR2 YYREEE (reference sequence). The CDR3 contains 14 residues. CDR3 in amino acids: CASSHRGQTYEQYF. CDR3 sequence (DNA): TGTGCCAGCAGCCACAGGGGGCAGACCTACGAGCAGTACTTC. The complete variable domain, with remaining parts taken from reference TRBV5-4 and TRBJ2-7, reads ETGVTQSPTHLIKTRGQQVTLRCSSQSGHNTVSWYQQALGQGPQFIFQYYREEENGRGNFPPRFSGLQFPNYSSELNVNALELDDSALYLCASSHRGQTYEQYFGPGTRLTVT.

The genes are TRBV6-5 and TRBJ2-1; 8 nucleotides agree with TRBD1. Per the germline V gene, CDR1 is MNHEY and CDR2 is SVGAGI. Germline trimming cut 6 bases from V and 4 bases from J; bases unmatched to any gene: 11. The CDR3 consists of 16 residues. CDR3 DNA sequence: TGTGCCAGCAGCTATAACCCCGGACAGGGATACAATGAGCAGTTCTTC. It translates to CASSYNPGQGYNEQFF.

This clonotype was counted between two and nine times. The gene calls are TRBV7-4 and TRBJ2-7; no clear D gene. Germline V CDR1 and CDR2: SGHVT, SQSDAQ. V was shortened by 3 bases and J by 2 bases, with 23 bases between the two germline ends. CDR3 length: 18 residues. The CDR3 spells CASSLAEDKGTGAYEQYV. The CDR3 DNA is TGTGCCAGCAGCTTGGCAGAAGATAAGGGAACTGGGGCCTACGAGCAGTACGTC.

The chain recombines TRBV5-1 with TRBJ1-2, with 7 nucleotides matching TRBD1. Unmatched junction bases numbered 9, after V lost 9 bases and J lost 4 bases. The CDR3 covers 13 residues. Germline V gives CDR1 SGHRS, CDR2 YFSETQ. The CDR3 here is CATRDSMSYGYTF. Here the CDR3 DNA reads TGCGCCACCAGGGACAGCATGTCCTATGGCTACACCTTC.

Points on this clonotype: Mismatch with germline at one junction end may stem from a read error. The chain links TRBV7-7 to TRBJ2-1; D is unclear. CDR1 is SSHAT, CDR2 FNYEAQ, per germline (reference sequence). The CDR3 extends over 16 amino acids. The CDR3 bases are TGTGCTAGCAGCCTAGGCCGGGCTAGCTCCTACAATGAGCAGTTCTTC. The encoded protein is CASSLGRASSYNEQFF.

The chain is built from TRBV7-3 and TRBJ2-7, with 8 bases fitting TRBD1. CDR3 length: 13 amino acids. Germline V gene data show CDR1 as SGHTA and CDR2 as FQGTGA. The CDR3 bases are TGTGTCAGCAGACAGGACAGGGAGAACGAGCAGTACGTC. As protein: CVSRQDRENEQYV.

In nucleotides, the CDR3 is TGCGCCAGCAGACAGGAGAGGGTCGAAAAACTGTTTTTT. As protein: CASRQERVEKLFF. This chain joins TRBV10-2 and TRBJ1-4; weak D call: TRBD1 (5 bases). Germline assignment: CDR1 WSHSY and CDR2 SAAADI. This CDR3 is built from 13 residues. V lost 6 bases to trimming and J lost 8 bases, with 13 bases between them.

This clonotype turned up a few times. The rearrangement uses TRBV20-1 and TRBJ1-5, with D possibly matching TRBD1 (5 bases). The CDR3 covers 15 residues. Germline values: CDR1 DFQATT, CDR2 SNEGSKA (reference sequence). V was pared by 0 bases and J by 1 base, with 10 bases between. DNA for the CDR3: TGCAGTGCTAGAGATTTCGGGGGGAGCAATCAGCCCCAGCATTTT. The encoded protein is CSARDFGGSNQPQHF.

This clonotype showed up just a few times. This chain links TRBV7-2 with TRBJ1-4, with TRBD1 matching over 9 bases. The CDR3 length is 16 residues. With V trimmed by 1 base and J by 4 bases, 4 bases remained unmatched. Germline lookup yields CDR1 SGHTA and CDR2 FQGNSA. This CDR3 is CASSLGAGQGNEKLFF. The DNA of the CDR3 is TGTGCCAGCAGCTTAGGCGCGGGACAGGGTAATGAAAAACTGTTTTTT.

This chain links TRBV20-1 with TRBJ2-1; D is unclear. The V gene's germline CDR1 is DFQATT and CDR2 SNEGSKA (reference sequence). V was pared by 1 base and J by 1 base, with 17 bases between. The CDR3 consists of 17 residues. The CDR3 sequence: CSARGHSRFESYNEQFF. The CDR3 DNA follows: TGCAGTGCTAGAGGTCATAGCCGTTTTGAGTCCTACAATGAGCAGTTCTTC.

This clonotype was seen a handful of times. CDR3 coding DNA: TGTGCCACCAGTGAGACTGACACGGGGCCCAATCAGCCCCAGCATTTT. This encodes CATSETDTGPNQPQHF. The gene calls are TRBV24-1 and TRBJ1-5; D is possibly TRBD1 (5 bases). Trimming shortened V by 4 bases and J by 3 bases, and 15 bases separated the two germline ends. Germline V gene data show CDR1 as KGHDR and CDR2 as SFDVKD. The CDR3 consists of 16 residues.

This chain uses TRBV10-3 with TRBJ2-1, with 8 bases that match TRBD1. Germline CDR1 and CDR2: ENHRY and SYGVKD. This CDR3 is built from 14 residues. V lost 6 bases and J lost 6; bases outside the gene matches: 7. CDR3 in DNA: TGTGCCATCAGGGCAGGCAGGGGGCTCAATGAGCAGTTCTTC. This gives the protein CAIRAGRGLNEQFF.

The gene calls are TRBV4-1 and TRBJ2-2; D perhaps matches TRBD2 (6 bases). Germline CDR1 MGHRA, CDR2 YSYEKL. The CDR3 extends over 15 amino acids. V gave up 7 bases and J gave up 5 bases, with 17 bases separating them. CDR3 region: CASTSRAGKTGELFF. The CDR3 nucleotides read TGCGCCAGCACTTCTAGGGCGGGGAAGACCGGGGAGCTGTTTTTT.

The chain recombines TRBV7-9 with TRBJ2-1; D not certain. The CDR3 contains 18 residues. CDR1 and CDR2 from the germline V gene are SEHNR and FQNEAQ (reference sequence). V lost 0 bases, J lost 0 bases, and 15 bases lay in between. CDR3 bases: TGTGCCAGCAGCTTAGCGCTTCTTAGCAGAAGCTCCTACAATGAGCAGTTCTTC. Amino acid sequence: CASSLALLSRSSYNEQFF. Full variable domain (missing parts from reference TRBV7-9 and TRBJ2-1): DTGVSQNPRHKITKRGQNVTFRCDPISEHNRLYWYRQTLGQGPEFLTYFQNEAQLEKSRLLSDRFSAERPKGSFSTLEIQRTEQGDSAMYLCASSLALLSRSSYNEQFFGPGTRLTVL.

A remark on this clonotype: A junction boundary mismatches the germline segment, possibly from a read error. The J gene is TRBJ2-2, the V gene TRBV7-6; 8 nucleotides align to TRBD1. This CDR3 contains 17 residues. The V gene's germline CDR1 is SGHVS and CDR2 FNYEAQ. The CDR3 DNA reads TGTGCTAGCAGCTTAGGGAGGCAGGGGGCTTCCACCGGGGAGCTGTTTTTT. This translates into CASSLGRQGASTGELFF.

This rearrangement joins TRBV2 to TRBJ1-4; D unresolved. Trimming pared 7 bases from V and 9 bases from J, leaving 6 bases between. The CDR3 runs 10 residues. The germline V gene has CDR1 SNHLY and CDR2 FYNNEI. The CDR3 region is CASTGKKLFF. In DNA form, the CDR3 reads TGTGCCAGCACTGGAAAAAAACTGTTTTTT.

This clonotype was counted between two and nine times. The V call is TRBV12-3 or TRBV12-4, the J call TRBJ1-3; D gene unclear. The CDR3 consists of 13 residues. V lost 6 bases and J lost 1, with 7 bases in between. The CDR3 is CASRVPSGNTIYF. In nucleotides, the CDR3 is TGTGCCAGCAGAGTCCCATCTGGAAACACCATATATTTT.

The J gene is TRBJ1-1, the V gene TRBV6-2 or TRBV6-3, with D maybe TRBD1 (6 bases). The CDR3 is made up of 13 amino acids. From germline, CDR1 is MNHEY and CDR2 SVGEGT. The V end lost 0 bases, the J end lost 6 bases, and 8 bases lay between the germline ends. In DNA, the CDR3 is TGTGCCAGCAGTTACTCGAACAGGGCTGAAGCTTTCTTT. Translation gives CASSYSNRAEAFF.

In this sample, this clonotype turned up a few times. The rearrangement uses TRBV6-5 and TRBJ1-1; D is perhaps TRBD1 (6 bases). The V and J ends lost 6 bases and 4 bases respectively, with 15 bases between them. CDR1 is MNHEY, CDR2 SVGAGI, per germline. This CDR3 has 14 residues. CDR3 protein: CASRPGGGLTEAFF. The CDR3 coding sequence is TGTGCCAGCAGGCCCGGCGGGGGCCTCACTGAAGCTTTCTTT.